The 27 T cell receptor beta chains in this list originate from one sample, sequenced in a study of cytomegalovirus exposure and HLA in healthy donors. The PCR made use of 60 Vbeta and 13 Jbeta primers. This table comes from immunoSEQ multiplex PCR, and its TCRdb copy is limited to in-frame clones, with some not included. The sample shows about 82,000 clones, under 80% of them seen only once. The sequencing input was PBMCs. These receptors were collected from a human donor in good health.

The rearrangement links TRBV2 to TRBJ1-5, with D possibly matching TRBD1 (6 bases). Germline V gives CDR1 SNHLY, CDR2 FYNNEI. V gave up 5 bases and J gave up 4 bases, with 12 bases separating them. This CDR3 contains 14 residues. CDR3 sequence reads: CASSPTGKNQPQHF. The CDR3 region has the DNA TGTGCCAGCAGTCCAACAGGGAAAAATCAGCCCCAGCATTTT. The complete variable domain, with remaining parts taken from reference TRBV2 and TRBJ1-5, reads EPEVTQTPSHQVTQMGQEVILRCVPISNHLYFYWYRQILGQKVEFLVSFYNNEISEKSEIFDDQFSVERPDGSNFTLKIRSTKLEDSAMYFCASSPTGKNQPQHFGDGTRLSIL.

V is TRBV5-1 and J is TRBJ1-2; 7 nucleotides align to TRBD1. The germline gives CDR1 SGHRS, CDR2 YFSETQ. The CDR3 is 16 residues long. After removal of 3 bases from V and 4 bases from J, the junction contained 12 bases not matched to a gene. The DNA of the CDR3 is TGCGCCAGCAGCTCCTTTGGGACAGACCTTTTCTATGGCTACACCTTC. Protein product: CASSSFGTDLFYGYTF.

In regard to this clone: The junction departs from germline at one end; a sequencing error may be responsible. The CDR3 DNA sequence: TGTGCCAGTAGTGAGGGCCCCGCGATCTATGGCTACCCCTTC. Amino acid sequence: CASSEGPAIYGYPF. The chain has TRBV19 and TRBJ1-2; D gene unclear. The CDR3 covers 14 residues. Germline CDR1 and CDR2: LNHDA and SQIVND (reference sequence). The complete variable domain, with remaining parts taken from reference TRBV19 and TRBJ1-2, reads DGGITQSPKYLFRKEGQNVTLSCEQNLNHDAMYWYRQDPGQGLRLIYYSQIVNDFQKGDIAEGYSVSREKKESFPLTVTSAQKNPTAFYLCASSEGPAIYGYPFGSGTRLTVV.

The V gene is TRBV19, the J gene TRBJ1-5, with 8 bases matching TRBD1. The germline gives CDR1 LNHDA, CDR2 SQIVND (reference sequence). Losses at the gene ends were 5 bases for V and 0 bases for J; bases not matched to a gene: 9. This CDR3 is built from 17 residues. The CDR3 nucleotides read TGTGCCAGTAGTTTCAGGGGGCGCGGGTTTAGCAATCAGCCCCAGCATTTT. Its protein is CASSFRGRGFSNQPQHF. The whole variable domain, filled in from reference TRBV19 and TRBJ1-5, reads DGGITQSPKYLFRKEGQNVTLSCEQNLNHDAMYWYRQDPGQGLRLIYYSQIVNDFQKGDIAEGYSVSREKKESFPLTVTSAQKNPTAFYLCASSFRGRGFSNQPQHFGDGTRLSIL.

The chain uses TRBV6-4 and TRBJ1-1, with 9 positions matching TRBD1. CDR1 and CDR2 from the germline V gene are MRHNA and SNTAGT. The CDR3 length is 13 residues. The J segment lost 6 bases and the V segment lost 6 bases, leaving 5 bases of the junction unmatched. Written as DNA, the CDR3 is TGTGCCAGCAGCCTTGACAGGGGGGCTGAAGCTTTCTTT. Protein sequence: CASSLDRGAEAFF.

The rearrangement joins TRBV10-2 to TRBJ1-2; D is uncertain. Per germline, CDR1 WSHSY and CDR2 SAAADI. Trimming removed 3 bases at V and 6 bases at J, with 20 bases between. The CDR3 contains 16 residues. The CDR3 loop is CASSDMDLADWHGYTF. The CDR3 bases are TGCGCCAGCAGTGATATGGATCTGGCAGACTGGCATGGCTACACCTTC.

The V gene is TRBV19, the J gene TRBJ1-1; TRBD1 matches at 12 bases. V gave up 3 bases and J gave up 7 bases; unmatched junction bases: 3. CDR3 length equals 14 residues. Germline values: CDR1 LNHDA, CDR2 SQIVND (reference sequence). The CDR3 spells CASSMGQGASEAFF. DNA of the CDR3: TGTGCCAGTAGTATGGGACAGGGGGCTAGTGAAGCTTTCTTT.

The chain combines TRBV10-1 with TRBJ2-7; D unclear. The CDR3 is 15 residues long. Trimming shortened V by 0 bases and J by 5 bases, and 14 bases separated the two germline ends. Germline CDR1 and CDR2: WNHNN and SYGVQD (reference sequence). The CDR3 loop is CASSESTEAADEQYF. CDR3 coding DNA: TGCGCCAGCAGTGAGTCTACCGAGGCCGCCGACGAGCAGTACTTC.

The chain couples TRBV14 to TRBJ2-3, with TRBD2 matching 9 bases. CDR1 and CDR2 from the germline V gene are SGHDN and FVKESK. CDR3 size: 17 residues. V dropped 4 bases and J dropped 4; count of bases not matched to a gene: 12. The CDR3 protein is CASSRSWASGASDTQYF. CDR3 sequence (DNA): TGTGCCAGCAGCCGCTCTTGGGCTAGCGGGGCGTCAGATACGCAGTATTTT.

J is TRBJ1-1 and V is TRBV7-7; D uncertain. The V gene's germline CDR1 is SSHAT and CDR2 FNYEAQ (reference sequence). This CDR3 spans 14 amino acids. The ends were cut back, 5 bases at V and 1 base at J, with 11 bases in the middle. The CDR3 DNA sequence: TGTGCCAGCAGCCCGTCGGCAGGGAACACTGAAGCTTTCTTT. Amino acid sequence: CASSPSAGNTEAFF.

The chain recombines TRBV7-6 with TRBJ2-7; 9 bases are a match to TRBD2. J lost 7 bases, V lost 2 bases, and 9 bases had no gene match. There are 15 residues in the CDR3. CDR1 is SGHVS, CDR2 FNYEAQ, per germline. The CDR3 nucleotides read TGTGCCAGCAGCTTATCCGCGGGGGGGCCGGGTGAGCAGTACTTC. It translates to CASSLSAGGPGEQYF. The complete variable domain, with remaining parts taken from reference TRBV7-6 and TRBJ2-7, reads GAGVSQSPRYKVTKRGQDVALRCDPISGHVSLYWYRQALGQGPEFLTYFNYEAQQDKSGLPNDRFSAERPEGSISTLTIQRTEQRDSAMYRCASSLSAGGPGEQYFGPGTRLTVT.

This clone was detected a few times. V is TRBV5-4 and J is TRBJ1-1; D is ambiguous. Germline loops: CDR1 SGHNT, CDR2 YYREEE (reference sequence). This CDR3 spans 15 amino acids. The V gene lost 6 bases and the J gene lost 4 bases, with 19 bases spanning the gap. The CDR3 bases are TGTGCCAGCACCCCCGAGGGCAGGTTGAGCACTGAAGCTTTCTTT. Residues: CASTPEGRLSTEAFF. The full variable domain, with the rest looked up from reference TRBV5-4 and TRBJ1-1, is ETGVTQSPTHLIKTRGQQVTLRCSSQSGHNTVSWYQQALGQGPQFIFQYYREEENGRGNFPPRFSGLQFPNYSSELNVNALELDDSALYLCASTPEGRLSTEAFFGQGTRLTVV.

This chain joins TRBV5-1 and TRBJ1-6, with 7 positions matching TRBD1. Per the germline V gene, CDR1 is SGHRS and CDR2 is YFSETQ. The CDR3 totals 15 residues. The junction had 0 bases not matched to a gene; V was cut back by 0 bases and J by 3 bases. The CDR3 bases are TGCGCCAGCAGCTTGGACAGGGGCTATAATTCACCCCTCCACTTT. Its protein is CASSLDRGYNSPLHF.

This clone was picked up a small number of times. The rearrangement uses TRBV27 and TRBJ2-6, with TRBD2 as a possible D gene (5 bases). The CDR3 totals 16 residues. Looked up from germline, CDR1 is MNHEY and CDR2 is SMNVEV (reference sequence). Trimming shortened V by 0 bases and J by 0 bases, and 6 bases separated the two germline ends. CDR3 bases: TGTGCCAGCAGTTTATCAGGGAGCTCTGGGGCCAACGTCCTGACTTTC. Protein sequence: CASSLSGSSGANVLTF.

The genes are TRBV15 and TRBJ1-3; 7 bases map to TRBD1. In germline, CDR1 is LNHNV, CDR2 YYDKDF (reference sequence). J gave up 4 bases and V 1 base, and 4 bases lay outside the gene matches. The CDR3 spans 15 residues. The CDR3 nucleotides read TGTGCCACCAGCAGAGTTACAGGGGACGGAAACACCATATATTTT. It is translated as CATSRVTGDGNTIYF.

This clone was observed a few times. The genes are TRBV7-9 and TRBJ1-4, with D possibly matching TRBD1 (6 bases). Trimming left V 7 bases short and J 5 bases short, with 14 bases between. Germline V gene lookup returns CDR1 SEHNR and CDR2 FQNEAQ (reference sequence). The CDR3 has 14 residues. The CDR3 DNA is TGTGCCAGCACCTCGAGGGGGGGCAATGAAAAACTGTTTTTT. It encodes CASTSRGGNEKLFF.

This chain uses TRBV11-2 with TRBJ2-2, with TRBD2 identical over 9 bases. With 0 bases clipped from V and 13 bases from J, the junction kept 9 bases outside the gene matches. Germline V CDR1 and CDR2: SGHAT, FQNNGV. This CDR3 is 15 amino acids long. The CDR3 sequence is CASSLDLAGGIRLFF. CDR3 nucleotide sequence: TGTGCCAGCAGCTTAGATTTGGCGGGGGGGATTCGGCTGTTTTTT.

This clone was seen a few times. This chain uses TRBV6-1 with TRBJ1-5; D uncertain. The CDR3 totals 14 residues. V was clipped by 1 base and J by 3 bases, with 7 bases between them. Germline V gene data show CDR1 as MNHNS and CDR2 as SASEGT. The CDR3 spells CASSEGGYNQPQHF. The DNA of the CDR3 is TGTGCCAGCAGTGAAGGCGGGTACAATCAGCCCCAGCATTTT.

The chain has TRBV7-8 and TRBJ2-7; D ambiguous. The CDR3 runs 11 residues. With 5 bases removed from V and 4 bases from J, the gap between germline ends came to 6 bases. Germline V gene data show CDR1 as SGHVS and CDR2 as FQNEAQ. CDR3 sequence: CASSALYEQYF. CDR3 nucleotide sequence: TGTGCCAGCAGCGCGCTATACGAGCAGTACTTC.

This chain joins TRBV2 and TRBJ1-1; D is unclear. CDR3 length: 12 residues. Between the trimmed V and J ends, which lost 6 bases and 5 bases, there was a span of 10 bases. Per the germline V gene, CDR1 is SNHLY and CDR2 is FYNNEI. The DNA of the CDR3 is TGTGCCAGCAGCGAATTGACAACTGAAGCTTTCTTT. Amino acids: CASSELTTEAFF.

V gene TRBV18 combines with J gene TRBJ1-6, with 10 bases identical to TRBD1. Germline CDR1 is KGHSH and CDR2 is LQKENI. There are 14 residues in the CDR3. The trim removed 2 bases at V and 10 bases at J, leaving 2 bases unmatched. The chain's CDR3 is CASSPKGQGSPLHF. The DNA for the CDR3 is TGTGCCAGCTCACCAAAGGGACAGGGGTCACCCCTCCACTTT.

The chain links TRBV5-1 to TRBJ2-5; 10 bases map to TRBD2. The length of the CDR3 is 15 residues. With 5 bases clipped from V and 2 bases from J, the junction kept 6 bases outside the gene matches. The germline gives CDR1 SGHRS, CDR2 YFSETQ. The CDR3, as DNA: TGCGCCAGCAGAGATAGCGGGGGGCCACAAGAGACCCAGTACTTC. Encoded protein: CASRDSGGPQETQYF.

The chain combines TRBV27 with TRBJ2-5, with 10 bases fitting TRBD1. CDR3 length: 13 residues. The germline CDR1 and CDR2 sequences are MNHEY and SMNVEV (reference sequence). J was trimmed by 4 bases and V by 4 bases; bases with no gene match: 0. For the CDR3, the DNA is TGTGCCAGCAGTTGGACAGGGGGAGAGACCCAGTACTTC. Its protein is CASSWTGGETQYF.

This clone was observed once. This rearrangement joins TRBV6-6 to TRBJ2-7; maybe TRBD1 (8 bases). The V gene lost 2 bases and the J gene lost 4 bases, with 12 bases spanning the gap. Germline CDR1 reads MNHNY; CDR2 reads SVGAGI (reference sequence). This CDR3 is 14 amino acids long. CDR3 in DNA: TGTGCCAGCAGTTACACAGGGGGGGGTTACGAGCAGTACTTC. Its protein is CASSYTGGGYEQYF.

V usage is TRBV29-1 and J usage is TRBJ2-1, with a possible D match to TRBD2 (6 bases). This CDR3 has 15 amino acids. V was trimmed by 6 bases and J by 4 bases, leaving 19 bases between them. Per germline, CDR1 SQVTM and CDR2 ANQGSEA. In DNA form, the CDR3 reads TGCAGCGTGAAGACTAGACCACGACTATACAATGAGCAGTTCTTC. Translated, it gives CSVKTRPRLYNEQFF.

V and J are TRBV5-1 and TRBJ1-2; D unclear. The CDR3 spans 14 residues. Germline CDR1 reads SGHRS; CDR2 reads YFSETQ. V was trimmed by 0 bases and J by 5 bases, leaving 11 bases between them. DNA for the CDR3: TGCGCCAGCAGCTTGGAAGCTGACACGTATGGCTACACCTTC. This translates into CASSLEADTYGYTF.

This clone has a handful of counts. The gene calls are TRBV6-1 and TRBJ1-5; 8 nucleotides match TRBD1. Germline-derived CDR1 and CDR2 are MNHNS and SASEGT. The CDR3 totals 14 residues. Unmatched junction bases numbered 5, after V lost 10 bases and J lost 0 bases. The CDR3 nucleotides read TGTGCCACCTTGGACAGGGATAGCAATCAGCCCCAGCATTTT. This translates into CATLDRDSNQPQHF.